The next 29 T cell receptor beta chains were all read from a single sample in a study of radiotherapy plus CTLA-4 blockade in lung cancer. The assay was immunoSEQ multiplex PCR, and TCRdb's table has in-frame clones only and misses some. The data show roughly 100,000 clones, 80% to 85% seen once. The sequenced sample was peripheral blood, obtained from a patient treated with radiotherapy plus ipilimumab. These receptors all stem from a human donor with non-small cell lung cancer who had a partial response to radiotherapy plus ipilimumab.

This clone was detected ten times or more. The chain joins TRBV5-8 to TRBJ1-2, with D unresolved. Between the trimmed V and J ends, which lost 0 bases and 4 bases, there was a span of 13 bases. Per germline, CDR1 SGHTS and CDR2 YDEGEE. This CDR3 comprises 15 residues. CDR3 DNA: TGTGCCAGCAGCTTGGTCCGGGTTGAAAGCTATGGCTACACCTTC. The encoded protein is CASSLVRVESYGYTF.

The rearrangement joins TRBV14 to TRBJ1-5, with D possibly TRBD1 on 6 matching bases. V lost 1 base and J lost 9, with 13 bases in between. The CDR3 consists of 14 residues. From germline, CDR1 is SGHDN and CDR2 FVKESK. CDR3 in DNA: TGTGCCAGCAGCCAAGGAGGGGGTAGTCGGCCCCAGCATTTT. Protein product: CASSQGGGSRPQHF.

The chain employs TRBV21-1 and TRBJ1-2; TRBD1 reflects the table's D call only, with no check against the DNA. TRBV21-1 is shown as a pseudogene. CDR3 length: 15 residues. The CDR3 spells CASSSDRDRDYGYTF. In DNA, the CDR3 is TGTGCCAGCAGCAGCGACCGGGACAGGGACTATGGCTACACCTTC.

This chain joins TRBV7-9 and TRBJ1-1; 8 bases are shared with TRBD1. Germline assignment: CDR1 SEHNR and CDR2 FQNEAQ (reference sequence). The junction had 9 bases not matched to a gene; V was cut back by 5 bases and J by 4 bases. This CDR3 spans 15 amino acids. The DNA for the CDR3 is TGTGCCAGCAGCGCTTCCACAGGGGGTTTCACTGAAGCTTTCTTT. Translated, it gives CASSASTGGFTEAFF. Based on the CDR3 plus reference TRBV7-9 and TRBJ1-1, the full variable domain is DTGVSQNPRHKITKRGQNVTFRCDPISEHNRLYWYRQTLGQGPEFLTYFQNEAQLEKSRLLSDRFSAERPKGSFSTLEIQRTEQGDSAMYLCASSASTGGFTEAFFGQGTRLTVV.

J is TRBJ2-7 and V is TRBV5-1, with D possibly matching TRBD2 (6 bases). Trimming stripped 4 bases from V and 0 bases from J, with 17 bases between. From germline, CDR1 is SGHRS and CDR2 YFSETQ. This CDR3 is 16 amino acids long. The DNA of the CDR3 is TGCGCCAGCAGCCCAGGCGGGACCGATAACTCCTACGAGCAGTACTTC. Translation: CASSPGGTDNSYEQYF.

The gene calls are TRBV9 and TRBJ2-3; D may be TRBD2 (5 bases). This CDR3 spans 14 amino acids. V lost 4 bases to trimming and J lost 0 bases, with 9 bases between them. CDR1 is SGDLS, CDR2 YYNGEE, per germline. The CDR3 DNA follows: TGTGCCAGCAGCTCTCAGCGGAGCACAGATACGCAGTATTTT. As protein: CASSSQRSTDTQYF.

This clone was found once. The chain has TRBV2 and TRBJ1-2; D unresolved. The CDR3 is made up of 13 amino acids. Germline lookup yields CDR1 SNHLY and CDR2 FYNNEI. The germline V and J ends were trimmed by 6 bases and 3 bases, with 11 bases remaining between them. CDR3 nucleotides: TGTGCCAGCAGCGTACAAGCGGACTATGGCTACACCTTC. It yields the protein CASSVQADYGYTF.

The chain links TRBV18 to TRBJ2-2; 7 bases align to TRBD1. Per germline, CDR1 KGHSH and CDR2 LQKENI. This CDR3 is built from 15 residues. The V gene end was trimmed by 6 bases and the J gene end by 3 bases; junction bases not matched to a gene: 7. CDR3 sequence (DNA): TGTGCCAGCTCCCGACAGGGTGTCGACACCGGGGAGCTGTTTTTT. This encodes CASSRQGVDTGELFF.

Notes on this clone: The junction does not match germline at one end; this may be a read error. The V and J genes are TRBV18 and TRBJ1-2; 10 bases fit TRBD1. The CDR3 is made up of 15 amino acids. CDR1 is KGHSH and CDR2 is LQKENI in the germline V gene. The CDR3 is CASSPQTGGLEGFAF. CDR3 nucleotides: TGTGCCAGCTCACCCCAGACAGGGGGCCTCGAGGGTTTCGCCTTC.

J is TRBJ2-2 and V is TRBV6-1, with D tentatively TRBD2 (6 bases). CDR1 is MNHNS and CDR2 is SASEGT in the germline V gene. V was cut by 7 bases and J by 4 bases, with 16 bases left in between. The CDR3 is 15 residues long. The CDR3 DNA follows: TGTGCCAGCAACTATGGTAGCGGTTTCACCGGGGAGCTGTTTTTT. Amino acids: CASNYGSGFTGELFF.

The V and J genes are TRBV5-1 and TRBJ2-7, with TRBD2 as a possible D gene (7 bases). V was shortened by 4 bases and J by 1 base, with 12 bases between the two germline ends. Germline V gene sequence: CDR1 SGHRS, CDR2 YFSETQ. This CDR3 is 14 amino acids long. The CDR3 loop reads CASSPGGRSYEQYF. The CDR3 DNA reads as TGCGCCAGCAGCCCCGGGGGGCGATCCTACGAGCAGTACTTC.

This chain connects TRBV30 to TRBJ1-2, with D possibly TRBD1 on 5 matching bases. The V gene lost 4 bases and the J gene lost 0 bases, with 15 bases spanning the gap. Germline loops: CDR1 GTSNPN, CDR2 SVGIG (reference sequence). The CDR3 consists of 15 residues. The CDR3: CAWTAGLQANYGYTF. The CDR3 DNA sequence: TGTGCCTGGACCGCGGGACTCCAAGCTAACTATGGCTACACCTTC.

The table lists this clone with a few counts. The rearrangement uses TRBV5-4 and TRBJ2-2, with 12 nucleotides matching TRBD2. Germline loops: CDR1 SGHNT, CDR2 YYREEE (reference sequence). This CDR3 has 16 residues. V dropped 4 bases and J dropped 4; count of bases not matched to a gene: 5. CDR3 DNA: TGTGCCAGCAGCGCGACTAGCGGGAGCGTCACCGGGGAGCTGTTTTTT. Encoded protein: CASSATSGSVTGELFF.

This chain uses TRBV2 with TRBJ2-5; 7 bases fit TRBD1. The V segment lost 3 bases and the J segment 0 bases; nucleotides outside the gene matches: 7. The germline gives CDR1 SNHLY, CDR2 FYNNEI. The CDR3 has 16 residues. In nucleotides, the CDR3 is TGTGCCAGCAGTGACTTCCCGGGACAGAACCAAGAGACCCAGTACTTC. Translating it yields CASSDFPGQNQETQYF.

The rearrangement links TRBV27 to TRBJ2-1; D is unclear. Germline V gene data show CDR1 as MNHEY and CDR2 as SMNVEV (reference sequence). The ends were cut back, 5 bases at V and 7 bases at J, with 9 bases in the middle. The CDR3 spans 12 residues. DNA of the CDR3: TGTGCCAGCAGTCAGTTCGGGAATGAGCAGTTCTTC. It specifies CASSQFGNEQFF.

V gene TRBV10-2 combines with J gene TRBJ2-5; 8 bases fit TRBD1. The DNA end favors TRBJ2-7, so the J call may be wrong. Germline CDR1 reads WSHSY; CDR2 reads SAAADI. The CDR3 spans 14 residues. CDR3: CASSEGDRPYEQYF. The CDR3 nucleotides read TGCGCCAGCAGTGAGGGGGACAGGCCCTACGAGCAGTACTTC.

The V call is TRBV14, the J call TRBJ2-5; 9 bases are shared with TRBD1. Looked up from germline, CDR1 is SGHDN and CDR2 is FVKESK. V gave up 2 bases and J gave up 5 bases; unmatched junction bases: 3. This CDR3 region has 14 residues. The CDR3 loop is CASSQSDRGETQYF. CDR3 nucleotide sequence: TGTGCCAGCAGCCAATCGGACAGGGGCGAGACCCAGTACTTC.

This chain connects TRBV12-2 to TRBJ2-3; TRBD2, the D gene given by the table, was not confirmed from the DNA. TRBV12-2 is assigned pseudogene status. The CDR3 runs 18 residues. The CDR3 here is CASRLVRLAGHLKDTQYF. CDR3 nucleotide sequence: TGTGCAAGTCGCTTAGTTCGGCTAGCGGGACACCTCAAAGATACGCAGTATTTT.

J is TRBJ1-4 and V is TRBV7-2; D not certain. The V end was cut by 1 base, the J end by 0 bases, with 6 bases between. In germline, CDR1 is SGHTA, CDR2 FQGNSA. The length of the CDR3 is 15 residues. This CDR3 reads CASSLVSATNEKLFF. In nucleotides, the CDR3 is TGTGCCAGCAGCTTAGTTTCAGCAACTAATGAAAAACTGTTTTTT.

This rearrangement joins TRBV14 to TRBJ2-6, with no clear D. Trimming removed 4 bases from V and 0 bases from J, with 7 bases in between. CDR1 and CDR2 from the germline V gene are SGHDN and FVKESK. This CDR3 spans 15 amino acids. The CDR3 reads CASSPPRSGANVLTF. The CDR3 coding sequence is TGTGCCAGCAGCCCCCCCCGCTCTGGGGCCAACGTCCTGACTTTC. The entire variable domain, with the rest obtained from reference TRBV14 and TRBJ2-6, is as follows: EAGVTQFPSHSVIEKGQTVTLRCDPISGHDNLYWYRRVMGKEIKFLLHFVKESKQDESGMPNNRFLAERTGGTYSTLKVQPAELEDSGVYFCASSPPRSGANVLTFGAGSRLTVL.

The rearrangement uses TRBV13 and TRBJ2-7; 7 positions match TRBD2. Germline V gene lookup returns CDR1 PRHDT and CDR2 FYEKMQ (reference sequence). The CDR3 runs 13 residues. Germline trimming cut 5 bases from V and 2 bases from J; bases unmatched to any gene: 3. CDR3 nucleotide sequence: TGTGCCAGCAGCATCGGGAGGACCTACGAGCAGTACTTC. Protein sequence: CASSIGRTYEQYF.

The gene calls are TRBV11-1 and TRBJ2-5; 7 bases map to TRBD2. The germline V gene has CDR1 SGHAT and CDR2 FQDESV (reference sequence). V lost 1 base, J lost 5 bases, and 16 bases stayed unmatched. The CDR3 totals 18 residues. The CDR3: CASSLGRSGSGMRETQYF. In DNA form, the CDR3 reads TGTGCCAGCAGCTTAGGACGTAGTGGGAGCGGGATGCGGGAGACCCAGTACTTC.

The chain couples TRBV27 to TRBJ2-7; maybe TRBD2 (5 bases). The CDR3 runs 12 residues. Trimming took off 9 bases at V and 4 bases at J, with 13 bases between the two ends. Germline V gene lookup returns CDR1 MNHEY and CDR2 SMNVEV (reference sequence). The DNA of the CDR3 is TGTGCCAGAGAAGCGGCACGGTACGAGCAGTACTTC. It codes for CAREAARYEQYF.

The chain carries TRBV5-6 and TRBJ2-1; 8 bases line up with TRBD2. This CDR3 region has 16 residues. CDR1 is SGHDT, CDR2 YYEEEE, per germline. V shed 1 base, J shed 3 bases, and the junction held 6 bases outside the gene matches. In nucleotides, the CDR3 is TGTGCCAGCAGCTTGTTCGGCGGGGGGATCTACAATGAGCAGTTCTTC. Protein product: CASSLFGGGIYNEQFF.

This clone occurred once. V is TRBV29-1 and J is TRBJ2-7; TRBD1 might be the D (5 bases). Trimming took off 5 bases at V and 0 bases at J, with 11 bases between the two ends. This CDR3 is built from 13 residues. Germline CDR1 reads SQVTM; CDR2 reads ANQGSEA. The CDR3 sequence is CSVSQGVSYEQYF. The CDR3 region has the DNA TGCAGCGTTTCCCAAGGGGTCTCCTACGAGCAGTACTTC.

The chain uses TRBV10-3 and TRBJ2-2; D is perhaps TRBD2 (5 bases). V was trimmed by 7 bases and J by 0 bases, leaving 12 bases between them. CDR3 length: 15 residues. Germline V lookup: CDR1 ENHRY, CDR2 SYGVKD. This CDR3 is CAIKDSRPNTGELFF. CDR3 in DNA: TGTGCCATCAAGGACTCCCGGCCGAACACCGGGGAGCTGTTTTTT.

The gene calls are TRBV28 and TRBJ1-2; no clear D gene. Germline values: CDR1 MDHEN, CDR2 SYDVKM. The V and J ends lost 5 bases and 4 bases respectively, with 17 bases between them. The CDR3 has 15 amino acids. CDR3 sequence: CASSPLGDRGYGYTF. In nucleotides, the CDR3 is TGTGCCAGCAGTCCCCTTGGGGATCGGGGCTATGGCTACACCTTC.

This rearrangement joins TRBV7-3 to TRBJ2-3; 9 bases map to TRBD2. CDR1 is SGHTA and CDR2 is FQGTGA in the germline V gene. This CDR3 spans 15 amino acids. V dropped 7 bases and J dropped 0; count of bases not matched to a gene: 5. CDR3 loop: CASTTSGSSTDTQYF. CDR3 DNA sequence: TGTGCCAGCACTACTAGCGGGTCTAGCACAGATACGCAGTATTTT. Looking up the rest from reference TRBV7-3 and TRBJ2-3 gives the full variable domain: GAGVSQTPSNKVTEKGKYVELRCDPISGHTALYWYRQSLGQGPEFLIYFQGTGAADDSGLPNDRFFAVRPEGSVSTLKIQRTERGDSAVYLCASTTSGSSTDTQYFGPGTRLTVL.

This clone was found a few times. The chain has TRBV27 and TRBJ2-1; 12 bases are shared with TRBD2. Germline loops: CDR1 MNHEY, CDR2 SMNVEV (reference sequence). The CDR3 covers 15 residues. V lost 3 bases to trimming and J lost 10 bases; unmatched junction nucleotides: 7. CDR3 DNA sequence: TGTGCCAGCAGTTTCCCTAGCGGGAGGGCCGACGAGCAGTTCTTC. Translated, it gives CASSFPSGRADEQFF.